The 19 T cell receptor beta chains below were found in one sample sequenced in a study of blood T cell repertoires in COVID-19. TCRdb's table, derived via immunoSEQ multiplex PCR, lists solely in-frame clones and lacks some. The sample consists of approximately 160,000 clones, around 84% of them appearing once. The sequenced material came from PBMCs or T cells enriched from blood (not recorded which). These receptors came from a woman aged 45-59 years who had recovered from COVID-19.

The chain has TRBV3-1 (or the pseudogene TRBV3-2) and TRBJ2-5; TRBD2 aligns across 14 bases. The CDR3 is made up of 19 amino acids. Germline V gene data show CDR1 as LGHDT and CDR2 as YNNKEL (reference sequence). V trimming: 5 bases; J trimming: 1 base; junction bases outside the gene matches: 12. The CDR3 bases are TGTGCCAGCAGCGTACGCCGGACTAGCGGGAGGATAGGCCAAGAGACCCAGTACTTC. This sequence encodes CASSVRRTSGRIGQETQYF.

The genes are TRBV2 and TRBJ2-5, with TRBD2 identical over 7 bases. The length of the CDR3 is 15 residues. V lost 4 bases, J lost 3 bases, and 8 bases stayed unmatched. Germline V CDR1 and CDR2: SNHLY, FYNNEI. The CDR3 reads CASSGGGSGKETQYF. DNA for the CDR3: TGTGCCAGCAGTGGGGGGGGTAGCGGAAAAGAGACCCAGTACTTC.

The chain uses TRBV10-3 and TRBJ1-2; D gene ambiguous. This CDR3 is 11 amino acids long. In germline, CDR1 is ENHRY, CDR2 SYGVKD. The germline V and J ends were trimmed by 6 bases and 3 bases, with 5 bases remaining between them. The CDR3 loop is CAIRADYGYTF. The CDR3 nucleotides read TGTGCCATCAGGGCCGACTATGGCTACACCTTC.

The rearrangement joins TRBV28 to TRBJ1-2; a weak D match, TRBD1 (5 bases). CDR1 is MDHEN and CDR2 is SYDVKM in the germline V gene. The CDR3 is made up of 16 amino acids. With 7 bases removed from V and 4 bases from J, the gap between germline ends came to 22 bases. CDR3 in amino acids: CASISRARVPPYGYTF. In DNA, the CDR3 is TGTGCCAGCATATCCCGTGCCAGGGTCCCGCCCTATGGCTACACCTTC.

The rearrangement uses TRBV7-9 and TRBJ2-5, with 9 bases aligning to TRBD2. The V gene end was trimmed by 5 bases and the J gene end by 9 bases; junction bases not matched to a gene: 7. Germline-derived CDR1 and CDR2 are SEHNR and FQNEAQ (reference sequence). The CDR3 spans 13 residues. CDR3 sequence: CASSLNAGGAQYF. CDR3 nucleotides: TGTGCCAGCAGCCTGAACGCGGGGGGGGCCCAGTACTTC.

The V and J genes are TRBV7-8 and TRBJ1-1, with 7 bases identical to TRBD1. V shed 5 bases and J 5 bases; nucleotides not matched to a gene: 20. This CDR3 comprises 18 residues. CDR1 and CDR2 from the germline V gene are SGHVS and FQNEAQ. The CDR3 DNA reads TGTGCCAGCAGCCCTCACCTAAAACTGACAGGGTTGGGGACTGAAGCTTTCTTT. This encodes CASSPHLKLTGLGTEAFF.

The CDR3 bases are TGTGCCAGCAGCACGGGACAGGGGAACGATCAGCCCCAGCATTTT. It is translated as CASSTGQGNDQPQHF. The rearrangement links TRBV5-8 to TRBJ1-5; 10 nucleotides agree with TRBD1. Per germline, CDR1 SGHTS and CDR2 YDEGEE. Trimming cost V 4 bases and J 5 bases; bases outside gene matches: 6. CDR3 length equals 15 residues. The whole variable domain, filled in from reference TRBV5-8 and TRBJ1-5, reads EAGVTQSPTHLIKTRGQQATLRCSPISGHTSVYWYQQALGLGLQFLLWYDEGEERNRGNFPPRFSGRQFPNYSSELNVNALELEDSALYLCASSTGQGNDQPQHFGDGTRLSIL.

This sequence joins TRBV4-2 and TRBJ2-7; 7 bases align to TRBD1. V lost 0 bases to trimming and J lost 0 bases; unmatched junction nucleotides: 11. CDR1 is LGHNA and CDR2 is YNFKEQ in the germline V gene. There are 18 residues in the CDR3. In nucleotides, the CDR3 is TGTGCCAGCAGCCAAGATCGAGGCGTGACAGGGAGCTCCTACGAGCAGTACTTC. Its protein is CASSQDRGVTGSSYEQYF.

CDR3 DNA sequence: TGCGCCAGCAGCTTGGTGCCTAGCGGGGGAGAAGAGACCCAGTACTTC. This codes for CASSLVPSGGEETQYF. This sequence joins TRBV5-1 and TRBJ2-5, with 10 bases lining up with TRBD2. Per the germline V gene, CDR1 is SGHRS and CDR2 is YFSETQ. Trimming cost V 0 bases and J 3 bases; bases outside gene matches: 5. The CDR3 consists of 16 residues.

This clone was found a few times. The rearrangement joins TRBV5-1 to TRBJ2-1, with D possibly TRBD2 on 6 matching bases. The germline V gene encodes CDR1 SGHRS and CDR2 YFSETQ. V lost 3 bases to trimming and J lost 5 bases, with 12 bases between them. The CDR3 contains 14 residues. CDR3: CASSWGLQNNEQFF. CDR3 DNA sequence: TGCGCCAGCAGCTGGGGACTGCAAAACAATGAGCAGTTCTTC.

J is TRBJ2-7 and V is TRBV11-1; weak D call: TRBD1 (5 bases). Trimming took 1 base from V and 3 from J, leaving 16 bases between them. The CDR3 spans 16 residues. CDR1 is SGHAT, CDR2 FQDESV, per germline (reference sequence). CDR3 loop: CASSLGVWTSNYEQYF. The CDR3 nucleotides read TGTGCCAGCAGCTTAGGAGTTTGGACATCAAACTACGAGCAGTACTTC.

This clone appeared a single time. The chain employs TRBV19 and TRBJ1-1, with D possibly TRBD1 on 6 matching bases. CDR1 is LNHDA and CDR2 is SQIVND in the germline V gene (reference sequence). CDR3 size: 13 residues. The V end lost 4 bases, the J end lost 3 bases, and 9 bases lay between the germline ends. The CDR3 reads CASSRGRDTEAFF. Written as DNA, the CDR3 is TGTGCCAGTAGTAGGGGGCGCGACACTGAAGCTTTCTTT.

There are a few counts of this clone. V and J are TRBV7-2 and TRBJ2-1, with 12 bases matching TRBD2. Germline V gives CDR1 SGHTA, CDR2 FQGNSA. Trimming cost V 5 bases and J 8 bases; bases outside gene matches: 7. The CDR3 is 15 residues long. CDR3 sequence (DNA): TGTGCCAGCAGCGAGCTAGCGGGAGGGTTCGATGAGCAGTTCTTC. Translated, it gives CASSELAGGFDEQFF.

For the CDR3, the DNA is TGTGCCACCAGTGAGGACGGGACAGGTTATGGCTACACCTTC. This gives the protein CATSEDGTGYGYTF. The chain couples TRBV24-1 to TRBJ1-2; TRBD1 matches 8 bases. CDR3 length equals 14 residues. CDR1 KGHDR and CDR2 SFDVKD come from the germline V gene. V dropped 4 bases and J dropped 5; count of bases not matched to a gene: 5.

This clone turned up a few times. The chain links TRBV19 to TRBJ1-1; 7 bases map to TRBD1. The CDR3 has 14 residues. Germline trimming cut 5 bases from V and 1 base from J; bases unmatched to any gene: 4. Germline CDR1 and CDR2: LNHDA and SQIVND (reference sequence). DNA for the CDR3: TGTGCCAGTAGTTCCTACAGGGGGAACACTGAAGCTTTCTTT. Translating gives CASSSYRGNTEAFF.

V and J are TRBV19 and TRBJ2-3; TRBD1 matches at 8 bases. Germline V gives CDR1 LNHDA, CDR2 SQIVND (reference sequence). Trimming at V came to 8 bases and at J to 7 bases, leaving 8 bases not matched to a gene. The CDR3 length is 13 residues. Here the CDR3 DNA reads TGTGCCAGTGAGACAGGGGAGGAGAATACGCAGTATTTT. Protein product: CASETGEENTQYF.

The CDR3 is CASSFGGNYGYTF. Written as DNA, the CDR3 is TGTGCCAGCAGCTTTGGGGGGAACTATGGCTACACCTTC. This rearrangement joins TRBV7-2 to TRBJ1-2; D is possibly TRBD1 (5 bases). Germline assignment: CDR1 SGHTA and CDR2 FQGNSA. Trimming removed 3 bases at V and 2 bases at J, with 7 bases between. The CDR3 has 13 amino acids.

The chain carries TRBV6-5 and TRBJ2-7; 7 bases map to TRBD1. Per the germline V gene, CDR1 is MNHEY and CDR2 is SVGAGI. CDR3 length: 13 residues. Trimming at V came to 9 bases and at J to 2 bases, leaving 7 bases not matched to a gene. The CDR3, as DNA: TGTGCCAGTTACCGGGACAGAACCTACGAGCAGTACTTC. This codes for CASYRDRTYEQYF.

The CDR3: CASSEALAGAYEQYF. In DNA, the CDR3 is TGTGCCAGCAGTGAGGCACTAGCGGGGGCCTACGAGCAGTACTTC. The chain combines TRBV6-1 with TRBJ2-7; 11 bases fit TRBD2. The length of the CDR3 is 15 residues. The ends lost 3 bases at V and 2 bases at J; junction bases unmatched: 3. Germline CDR1 MNHNS, CDR2 SASEGT.